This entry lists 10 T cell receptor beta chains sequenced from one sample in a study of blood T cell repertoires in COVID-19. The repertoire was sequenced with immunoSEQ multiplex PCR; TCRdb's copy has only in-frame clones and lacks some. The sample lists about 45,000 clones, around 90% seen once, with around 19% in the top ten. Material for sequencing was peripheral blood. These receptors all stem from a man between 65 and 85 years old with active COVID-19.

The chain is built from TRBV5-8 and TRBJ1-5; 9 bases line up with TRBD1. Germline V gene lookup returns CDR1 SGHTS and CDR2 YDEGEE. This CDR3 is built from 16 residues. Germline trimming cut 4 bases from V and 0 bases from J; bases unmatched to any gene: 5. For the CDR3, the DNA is TGTGCCAGCAGCCGCGGGACAGGGAATAGCAATCAGCCCCAGCATTTT. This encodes CASSRGTGNSNQPQHF.

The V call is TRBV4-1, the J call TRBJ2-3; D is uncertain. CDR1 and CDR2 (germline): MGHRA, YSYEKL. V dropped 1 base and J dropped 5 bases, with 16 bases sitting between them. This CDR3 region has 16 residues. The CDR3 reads CASSQAKLAAGDTQYF. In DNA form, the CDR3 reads TGCGCCAGCAGCCAAGCGAAACTTGCCGCAGGAGATACGCAGTATTTT.

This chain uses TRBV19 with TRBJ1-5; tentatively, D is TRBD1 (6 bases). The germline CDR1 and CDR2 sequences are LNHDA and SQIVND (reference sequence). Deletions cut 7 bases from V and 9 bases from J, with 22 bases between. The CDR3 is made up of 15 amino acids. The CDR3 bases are TGTGCCAGTATCATCCGTGGGGGGGCTGGGGGGCCCCAGCATTTT. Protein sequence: CASIIRGGAGGPQHF.

The CDR3 sequence: CASSHGTGGNQPQHF. CDR3 nucleotides: TGTGCCAGCAGCCACGGGACAGGGGGTAATCAGCCCCAGCATTTT. The gene calls are TRBV6-5 and TRBJ1-5; TRBD1 matches 11 bases. Per the germline V gene, CDR1 is MNHEY and CDR2 is SVGAGI. V lost 6 bases and J lost 4; bases outside the gene matches: 5. The CDR3 loop spans 15 amino acids.

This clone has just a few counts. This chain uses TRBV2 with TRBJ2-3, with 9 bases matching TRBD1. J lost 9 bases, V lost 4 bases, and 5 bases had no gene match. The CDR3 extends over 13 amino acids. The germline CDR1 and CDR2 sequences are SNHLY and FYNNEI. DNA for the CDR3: TGTGCCAGCAGTGTCACCGGACAGGGGACGCAGTATTTT. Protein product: CASSVTGQGTQYF.

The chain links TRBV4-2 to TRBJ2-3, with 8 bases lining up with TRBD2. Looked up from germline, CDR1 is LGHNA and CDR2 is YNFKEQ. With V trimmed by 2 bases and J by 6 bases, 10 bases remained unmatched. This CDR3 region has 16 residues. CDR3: CASSQQYRTSRDTQYF. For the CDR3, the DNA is TGTGCCAGCAGCCAACAATACCGGACTAGCCGGGATACGCAGTATTTT.

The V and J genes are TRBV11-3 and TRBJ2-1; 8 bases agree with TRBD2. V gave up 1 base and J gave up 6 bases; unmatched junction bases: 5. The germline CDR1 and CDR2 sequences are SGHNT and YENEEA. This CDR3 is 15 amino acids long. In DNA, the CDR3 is TGTGCCAGCAGCTTAGCCGGACTAGCCGTCAATGAGCAGTTCTTC. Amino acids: CASSLAGLAVNEQFF.

This CDR3 is CAGTTGPGANVLTF. The CDR3 DNA reads as TGTGCCGGCACAACAGGTCCTGGGGCCAACGTCCTGACTTTC. The gene calls are TRBV30 and TRBJ2-6; a weak D match, TRBD1 (5 bases). CDR3 length: 14 residues. Germline CDR1 is GTSNPN and CDR2 is SVGIG (reference sequence). V was pared by 8 bases and J by 2 bases, with 13 bases between.

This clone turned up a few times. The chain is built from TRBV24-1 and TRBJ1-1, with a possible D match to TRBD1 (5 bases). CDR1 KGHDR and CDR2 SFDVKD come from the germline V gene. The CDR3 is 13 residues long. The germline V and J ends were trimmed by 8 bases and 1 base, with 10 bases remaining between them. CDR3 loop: CATKQGANTEAFF. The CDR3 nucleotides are TGTGCCACCAAACAAGGGGCGAACACTGAAGCTTTCTTT.

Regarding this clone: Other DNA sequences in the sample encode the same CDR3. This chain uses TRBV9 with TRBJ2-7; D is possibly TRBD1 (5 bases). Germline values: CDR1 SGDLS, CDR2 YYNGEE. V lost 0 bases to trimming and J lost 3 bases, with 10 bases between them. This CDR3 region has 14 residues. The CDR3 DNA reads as TGTGCCAGCAGCGTAGCGGGCAGGGACTACGAGCAGTACTTC. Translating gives CASSVAGRDYEQYF.